This TCR beta chain is from a study of a mutant IDH1 vaccine in newly diagnosed glioma. Study-level background: Patients got radiotherapy, temozolomide, or both beforehand, and most got both. Study results and limitations: Top peripheral T cell clonotype shifts appeared unrelated to pseudoprogression.

The table came from immunoSEQ multiplex PCR; TCRdb's copy has only in-frame clones and leaves some out. The sample yields about 33,000 clones, roughly nine tenths seen once. Comments on this clone: Its antigen is as yet unknown.

Time point denoted: baseline, week 1 (first vaccination visit). Treatment specified: pre-vaccination baseline after standard-of-care therapy. The germline V gene has CDR1 LGHNA and CDR2 YNFKEQ. The CDR3 sequence is 14 residues long. With 0 bases removed from V and 3 bases from J, the gap between germline ends came to 8 bases. This TCR came from a woman in her thirties or forties with glioma. The material sequenced was PBMCs, taken from a glioma patient treated with radiotherapy, temozolomide or both. The genes are TRBV4-2 and TRBJ1-2; D is unclear. In nucleotides, the CDR3 is TGTGCCAGCAGCCAAGATCCAGGAGACTATGGCTACACCTTC. Protein: CASSQDPGDYGYTF.